Sequencing of this TCR beta chain was carried out in a study of T cell changes during pregnancy in multiple sclerosis. Generated by immunoSEQ multiplex PCR, the TCRdb table keeps only in-frame clones and is missing some. Altogether about 120,000 clones are present, approximately 93% being singletons, with the ten largest covering roughly 6.2%. Germline V gene data show CDR1 as ENHRY and CDR2 as SYGVKD. The length of the CDR3 is 16 residues. V lost 3 bases to trimming and J lost 3 bases, with 15 bases between them. The genes are TRBV10-3 and TRBJ1-3, with a tentative D call TRBD1 (6 bases). Sequenced material: peripheral blood, taken before pregnancy. The TCR originated in a female donor with multiple sclerosis, enrolled in a pregnancy study. The CDR3 sequence is CAISDIQGLVGNTIYF. For the CDR3, the DNA is TGTGCCATCAGTGACATTCAGGGGCTAGTTGGAAACACCATATATTTT.